What follows are 20 T cell receptor beta chains derived from one specimen sequenced in a study of cytomegalovirus exposure and HLA in healthy donors. Researchers ran the PCR with 60 Vbeta and 13 Jbeta primers. TCRdb's table, derived via immunoSEQ multiplex PCR, lists solely in-frame clones and lacks some. The table has around 110,000 clones, around three quarters seen once. The source material was PBMCs. These receptors all stem from a woman aged 30 to 39 in good health and CMV-seronegative.

CDR3 bases: TGCGCCAGCAGCCGTCGGACAGCAGTTAACACTGAAGCTTTCTTT. It is translated as CASSRRTAVNTEAFF. The V gene is TRBV4-3, the J gene TRBJ1-1; possible D gene TRBD1, 6 bases. The CDR3 is 15 residues long. V was trimmed by 4 bases and J by 2 bases, leaving 14 bases between them. In germline, CDR1 is LGHNA, CDR2 YSLEER.

The J gene is TRBJ1-5, the V gene TRBV10-3; possibly TRBD1 for D (5 bases). This CDR3 contains 13 residues. Germline-derived CDR1 and CDR2 are ENHRY and SYGVKD. V was shortened by 3 bases and J by 8 bases, with 11 bases between the two germline ends. The chain's CDR3 is CAISEVKQEPQHF. In DNA, the CDR3 is TGTGCCATCAGTGAAGTCAAACAGGAGCCCCAGCATTTT.

The chain uses TRBV27 and TRBJ2-1; the match to TRBD2 covers 12 bases. J was trimmed by 8 bases and V by 5 bases; bases with no gene match: 7. The CDR3 has 15 amino acids. The germline gives CDR1 MNHEY, CDR2 SMNVEV (reference sequence). CDR3 bases: TGTGCCAGCAGTCCTCTAGCGGGGGGGCCCCATGAGCAGTTCTTC. Amino acids: CASSPLAGGPHEQFF.

The chain uses TRBV5-1 and TRBJ2-7; 9 nucleotides agree with TRBD1. CDR3 size: 14 residues. Germline V gives CDR1 SGHRS, CDR2 YFSETQ. The trim removed 4 bases at V and 6 bases at J, leaving 8 bases unmatched. The CDR3 DNA sequence: TGCGCCAGCAGCCCCCGGACAGGGGAGTCCGAGCAGTACTTC. It encodes CASSPRTGESEQYF.

This clone was observed once. This sequence joins TRBV5-5 and TRBJ1-1; TRBD1 agrees at 7 bases. The CDR3 runs 16 residues. Germline V gene data show CDR1 as SGHKS and CDR2 as YYEKEE (reference sequence). The J segment lost 2 bases and the V segment lost 5 bases, leaving 12 bases of the junction unmatched. The CDR3 region has the DNA TGTGCCAGCAGGGGAGGCACGGGACAGACAAACACTGAAGCTTTCTTT. It encodes CASRGGTGQTNTEAFF.

The chain recombines TRBV30 with TRBJ1-4; 7 bases map to TRBD1. Germline V gene lookup returns CDR1 GTSNPN and CDR2 SVGIG (reference sequence). Germline trimming cut 1 base from V and 5 bases from J; bases unmatched to any gene: 4. The CDR3 length is 14 residues. CDR3 protein: CAWSGDSLNEKLFF. DNA for the CDR3: TGTGCCTGGAGTGGGGACAGCTTAAATGAAAAACTGTTTTTT.

The genes are TRBV18 and TRBJ1-2, with 7 bases lining up with TRBD1. The CDR3 is made up of 14 amino acids. Per germline, CDR1 KGHSH and CDR2 LQKENI. V shed 3 bases and J 8 bases; nucleotides not matched to a gene: 9. In DNA, the CDR3 is TGTGCCAGCTCACCCGAAACAGGGGTTGGAGGCTACACCTTC. Amino acids: CASSPETGVGGYTF. Complete variable domain (other parts from reference TRBV18 and TRBJ1-2): NAGVMQNPRHLVRRRGQEARLRCSPMKGHSHVYWYRQLPEEGLKFMVYLQKENIIDESGMPKERFSAEFPKEGPSILRIQQVVRGDSAAYFCASSPETGVGGYTFGSGTRLTVV.

The gene calls are TRBV7-7 and TRBJ2-5; TRBD1 is a possible D gene (6 bases). Germline V gene data show CDR1 as SSHAT and CDR2 as FNYEAQ (reference sequence). The CDR3 totals 12 residues. V was pared by 8 bases and J by 5 bases, with 12 bases between. The CDR3 coding sequence is TGTGCCAGCGGACAGCGTGGGGAGACCCAGTACTTC. It is translated as CASGQRGETQYF.

The chain has TRBV7-9 and TRBJ1-3; a possible D gene is TRBD1 (6 bases). Trimming left V 4 bases short and J 1 base short, with 8 bases between. CDR3 length: 14 residues. Germline V gives CDR1 SEHNR, CDR2 FQNEAQ (reference sequence). The CDR3 loop reads CASSYQGSGNTIYF. The DNA of the CDR3 is TGTGCCAGCAGCTATCAGGGGTCTGGAAACACCATATATTTT.

The chain recombines TRBV15 with TRBJ2-3, with 7 nucleotides matching TRBD1. This CDR3 is 16 amino acids long. With V trimmed by 0 bases and J by 2 bases, 5 bases remained unmatched. CDR1 is LNHNV, CDR2 YYDKDF, per germline (reference sequence). The CDR3 loop is CATSRDQGQNTDTQYF. Here the CDR3 DNA reads TGTGCCACCAGCAGAGATCAGGGACAGAACACAGATACGCAGTATTTT.

J is TRBJ1-1 and V is TRBV15, with 7 nucleotides matching TRBD1. This CDR3 contains 12 residues. V was pared by 7 bases and J by 8 bases, with 7 bases of the junction left unmatched. Germline V gene sequence: CDR1 LNHNV, CDR2 YYDKDF (reference sequence). CDR3 DNA sequence: TGTGCCACCACCGCGAAGGGACAGGAAGCTTTCTTT. This sequence encodes CATTAKGQEAFF.

The chain has TRBV5-1 and TRBJ1-1, with a possible D match to TRBD1 (5 bases). Trimming stripped 7 bases from V and 6 bases from J, with 13 bases between. Germline CDR1 is SGHRS and CDR2 is YFSETQ. The length of the CDR3 is 12 residues. The CDR3 nucleotides are TGCGCCAGCGGCCCGGAGGGACCTGAAGCTTTCTTT. Translation: CASGPEGPEAFF.

The rearrangement joins TRBV13 to TRBJ2-1; 9 bases line up with TRBD1. CDR3 size: 18 residues. Germline V lookup: CDR1 PRHDT, CDR2 FYEKMQ (reference sequence). V was clipped by 0 bases and J by 0 bases; unmatched bases: 6. The CDR3: CASSLGITGGSSYNEQFF. The CDR3 nucleotides are TGTGCCAGCAGCTTAGGGATAACAGGGGGCAGCTCCTACAATGAGCAGTTCTTC.

The rearrangement uses TRBV11-2 and TRBJ1-2; 9 nucleotides line up with TRBD1. Per germline, CDR1 SGHAT and CDR2 FQNNGV. CDR3 length: 13 amino acids. With V trimmed by 5 bases and J by 7 bases, 5 bases remained unmatched. CDR3 sequence: CASSVQGASGYTF. The CDR3 nucleotides are TGTGCCAGCAGCGTACAGGGGGCTAGTGGCTACACCTTC.

The V and J genes are TRBV27 and TRBJ2-7; tentatively, D is TRBD1 (6 bases). V lost 10 bases, J lost 0 bases, and 19 bases lay in between. The CDR3 is 15 residues long. Germline values: CDR1 MNHEY, CDR2 SMNVEV (reference sequence). CDR3 residues: CATTSGQLGSYEQYF. DNA of the CDR3: TGTGCCACCACGTCTGGACAGTTAGGCTCCTACGAGCAGTACTTC.

The chain recombines TRBV18 with TRBJ1-2, with D possibly TRBD1 on 5 matching bases. CDR3 length: 17 amino acids. V lost 6 bases and J lost 5, with 25 bases in between. In germline, CDR1 is KGHSH, CDR2 LQKENI. CDR3: CASSPAGREGSGYGYTF. CDR3 nucleotides: TGTGCCAGCTCCCCCGCCGGCAGGGAGGGGAGCGGGTATGGCTACACCTTC.

In this sample, this clone turned up once. The chain is built from TRBV5-1 and TRBJ2-7, with D possibly matching TRBD1 (6 bases). The germline gives CDR1 SGHRS, CDR2 YFSETQ. The CDR3 is 13 amino acids. V was pared by 3 bases and J by 3 bases, with 10 bases between. The CDR3 nucleotides are TGCGCCAGCAGCTCGGACAGAAACTACGAGCAGTACTTC. Protein: CASSSDRNYEQYF. The whole variable domain, remainder taken from reference TRBV5-1 and TRBJ2-7, is KAGVTQTPRYLIKTRGQQVTLSCSPISGHRSVSWYQQTPGQGLQFLFEYFSETQRNKGNFPGRFSGRQFSNSRSEMNVSTLELGDSALYLCASSSDRNYEQYFGPGTRLTVT.

This chain joins TRBV4-2 and TRBJ2-1, with 11 bases fitting TRBD2. The CDR3 contains 19 residues. The V gene end was trimmed by 5 bases and the J gene end by 7 bases; junction bases not matched to a gene: 19. CDR1 is LGHNA and CDR2 is YNFKEQ in the germline V gene. CDR3 region: CASSYNPPGLAASGNEQFF. CDR3 nucleotide sequence: TGTGCCAGCAGCTATAACCCCCCGGGACTAGCGGCCTCGGGGAATGAGCAGTTCTTC.

The gene calls are TRBV5-4 and TRBJ2-7; TRBD1 is a possible D gene (5 bases). V shed 1 base and J shed 7 bases, with 12 bases lying between them. Germline V lookup: CDR1 SGHNT, CDR2 YYREEE (reference sequence). This CDR3 has 13 residues. The CDR3 here is CASSLWGPGEQYF. CDR3 nucleotide sequence: TGTGCCAGCAGCTTGTGGGGCCCAGGAGAGCAGTACTTC.

The V and J genes are TRBV7-9 and TRBJ1-1, with D perhaps TRBD1 (5 bases). CDR1 is SEHNR and CDR2 is FQNEAQ in the germline V gene (reference sequence). The length of the CDR3 is 17 residues. V was cut by 0 bases and J by 7 bases, with 21 bases left in between. The DNA of the CDR3 is TGTGCCAGCAGCTTAGCGAGGGGAGGAAGGGAGCTTAATGAAGCTTTCTTT. This encodes CASSLARGGRELNEAFF.